This TCR beta chain was sequenced in a study of blood T cell repertoires in COVID-19. The overall study: PBMCs, B-cell-depleted T cells, or T cells were the source of the cDNA or gDNA that made up the material.

Measured with immunoSEQ multiplex PCR; TCRdb has only the in-frame clones, and not every one. There are 450,000 or so clones in the sample; 89% occur only once, and around 0.95% lies in the top ten. Material for sequencing was peripheral blood. This TCR was sampled from a man younger than 35 with COVID-19, enrolled during active disease.

Here the CDR3 reads CASSAQSTGYEQYF. The CDR3, as DNA: TGTGCCAGCAGCGCCCAAAGTACAGGCTACGAGCAGTACTTC. V gene TRBV7-8 combines with J gene TRBJ2-7; possibly TRBD1 for D (5 bases). The V and J ends lost 5 bases and 3 bases respectively, with 14 bases between them. CDR1 and CDR2 from the germline V gene are SGHVS and FQNEAQ. The CDR3 sequence is 14 residues long.